This T cell receptor beta chain was recovered during a study of blood T cells in healthy people across ages. Broader study findings: Diversity of TCR beta per million T cells declined in a roughly linear way with age. Greater diversity and more naive CD4+ cells were seen in long-lived donors than in aged donors.

Primers used in a second PCR of about 7 to 11 cycles were a sample-barcoded 5' primer and a J-beta primer mix. All samples gave at least 2.5 million CDR3-containing paired-end reads. From the 5' RACE reads, TCRdb called clonotypes with MiXCR, one entry per CDR3 protein. The sample records roughly 1.5 million distinct CDR3 sequences, under 55% being singletons. This clonotype has more than one count but fewer than ten. The antigen remains unidentified. Isolation per sample recovered at least 6.5 million PBMCs. Per germline, CDR1 SEHNR and CDR2 FQNEAQ (reference sequence). The CDR3 has 14 residues. Trimming took 1 base from V and 3 from J, leaving 9 bases between them.

The source material was blood. The rearrangement links TRBV7-9 to TRBJ1-1; D call uncertain. The receptor's source is a woman aged 18 to 35 in good health. The CDR3 region is CASSLGLGDTEAFF. DNA of the CDR3: TGTGCCAGCAGCTTAGGCTTGGGTGACACTGAAGCTTTCTTT.